Below, one TCR beta chain is given with its context. The source of the sample is a study of T cell changes during pregnancy in multiple sclerosis. Assay used: immunoSEQ multiplex PCR; TCRdb lists only in-frame clones, some missing. The sample records 40,000 or so clones, more than 85% being singletons. Trimming cost V 4 bases and J 2 bases, with 9 bases left between them. Germline CDR1 and CDR2: SQVTM and ANQGSEA. The CDR3 has 12 amino acids. The receptor comes from a female donor with multiple sclerosis, enrolled in a pregnancy study. Specimen: CD8+ T cells from peripheral blood mononuclear cells, collected after pregnancy. The chain recombines TRBV29-1 with TRBJ2-7; TRBD1 might be the D (6 bases). CDR3 protein: CSVGTDPYEQYF. As DNA, the CDR3 is TGCAGCGTTGGGACAGACCCCTACGAGCAGTACTTC.